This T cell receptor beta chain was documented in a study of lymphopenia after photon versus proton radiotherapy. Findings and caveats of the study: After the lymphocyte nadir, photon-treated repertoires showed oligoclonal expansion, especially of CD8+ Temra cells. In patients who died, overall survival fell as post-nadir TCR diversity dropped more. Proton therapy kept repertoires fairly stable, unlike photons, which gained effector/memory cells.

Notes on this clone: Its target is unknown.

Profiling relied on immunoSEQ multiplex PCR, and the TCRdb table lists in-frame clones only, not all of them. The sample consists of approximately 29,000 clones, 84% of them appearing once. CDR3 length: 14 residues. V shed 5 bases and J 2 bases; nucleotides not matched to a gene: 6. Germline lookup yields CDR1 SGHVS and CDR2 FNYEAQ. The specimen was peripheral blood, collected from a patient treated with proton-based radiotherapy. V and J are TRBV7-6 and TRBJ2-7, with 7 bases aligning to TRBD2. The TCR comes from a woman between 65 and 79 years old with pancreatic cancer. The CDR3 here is CASSPGLSPYEQYF. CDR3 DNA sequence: TGTGCCAGCAGCCCGGGACTAAGCCCCTACGAGCAGTACTTC.